The T cell receptor beta chain under discussion was sequenced for a study of blood T cells in healthy people across ages (dated by TCRdb to 2014 to 2015). Broadly, across the study: In model experiments, template switching captured roughly one uniquely barcoded TCR beta cDNA molecule for every two T cells. Using deep sequencing normalized with unique cDNA molecular identifiers, the study measured how TCR beta repertoire diversity changes with age. Donors were grouped into four age groups: young (average approximately 15 years), middle-aged (around 39), aged (around 66) and long-lived (about 82). To avoid experimental bias, donors of different ages were distributed randomly across sequencing lanes. The study analyzed two additional independent replicas of 1 million unique cDNA reads from the same blood draw for two donors, one aged 18 to 29 and one aged 80 or older. Broader findings and caveats from the paper: Estimates of total diversity based on one million sequenced T cells were considered lower bounds and underestimates. Because donor CMV infection status was unknown, age-related changes in expanded clonotypes were potentially confounded. Compared with the aged group, the long-lived group had more naive CD4+ T cells, fewer expanded clones and increased TCR diversity, suggesting age selection. Observed TCR beta diversity correlated strongly with the percentage of naive T cells measured by flow cytometry. Observed TCR beta diversity per million T cells fell roughly linearly with age, and a significant reduction was already apparent by age roughly 41. Because profiling used bulk unsorted PBMCs, naive and antigen-experienced compartments could not be compared conclusively.

CDR3 length: 17 amino acids, cysteine to phenylalanine. Of the read, only the CDR3 DNA is kept; its 51 bases are in frame from base 1. Trimmed from V: 2 bases; trimmed from J: 6 bases; junction bases lacking a gene match: 9. The germline V gene encodes CDR1 KGHDR and CDR2 SFDVKD. Library preparation was by 5' RACE. Sequencing used an Illumina HiSeq 2500. A second PCR of about 7 to 12 cycles was run with a J-beta primer mix and a sample-barcoded 5' primer. A template-switch 5' adaptor carrying 12 random nucleotides introduced a unique molecular identifier onto each TCR beta cDNA molecule. At least 2.5 million CDR3-containing paired-end reads were obtained from each sample. First-strand cDNA synthesis was performed from all RNA using the Mint cDNA synthesis kit, with priming by a TRBC-specific oligonucleotide. After uracil-DNA glycosylase treatment, a first 18-cycle PCR used universal primers M1SS and BC2_uni_R on all cDNA. In the source study's methods: Each sample was normalized by randomly selecting 1 million high-quality reads, each carrying a distinct molecular identifier. Reads sharing molecular identifiers were discarded rather than binned into consensus sequences. MiTCR, set to a Q25 quality threshold and the strictest error-elimination algorithm, was used for CDR3 identification, clonotype clustering and error correction. A nonparametric unseen species model with Euler transformation was used to estimate a lower bound on total TCR beta diversity. The public reads were quality trimmed at Q25 with fastp and then assembled into clones with MiXCR by TCRdb, keeping productive beta chains. Each CDR3 protein gets just one entry, which takes the most common genes and DNA from the rows behind it. The authors' filters were not applied to this entry. In this sample the table shows approximately 790,000 distinct CDR3 sequences, about 62% of which occur a single time. 25% to 30% of the sample rests with the top ten.

The donors were about 40 Caucasian individuals from Russia, aged roughly 6 to 100 years, who were systemically healthy. Each donor gave 8.5 to 10 milliliters of peripheral blood, collected into EDTA-treated Vacutainer tubes. Ficoll-Paque density-gradient centrifugation was used to isolate PBMCs, with at least 6.5 million per sample. Total RNA was extracted from PBMCs with Trizol reagent, with at least 5 micrograms obtained per sample. For every donor, an aliquot of PBMCs went through flow cytometry to measure the percentages of naive CD45RAhigh/CD27high T cells. With respect to this clonotype: Its antigen has not been determined. No base quality values were provided; no much bigger clone lies one nucleotide off.

Recombination linked TRBV24-1 to TRBJ2-3; 11 central nucleotides agree with TRBD2. The sequence was obtained from a man aged 25-45 years in good health. The sequenced material came from blood. This receptor has the CDR3 CATSDSTSGGPRDTQYF. The sequence in DNA is TGTGCCACCAGTGATTCAACTAGCGGGGGCCCCCGGGATACGCAGTATTTT.